This T cell receptor (beta chain) was sequenced for a study of regulatory T cells. This clone has just one count. The antigen is not known. Study results and caveats: In CD3G-deficient patients, conventional CD4+ T cells were enriched for hydrophobic CDR3 residues at positions 6 and 7. Regulatory T cells showed the strongest V-J pair restriction and V/J gene skewing among patient repertoires.

Autoimmunity was present in every CD3G-deficient patient, worse in two. Patients aged 2 to 39 years had fewer naive T cells. Regulatory (CD25-high CD127-low) and conventional (CD25-low CD127-high) CD4+ T cells were sorted separately. The primer mix had 52 TRBV and 13 TRBJ primers. Only in-frame clones appear in the TCRdb table, and some are missing; sequencing was by immunoSEQ multiplex PCR. There are tens of thousands of clones in the sample; over 75% occur only once, and 1.3% lies in the top ten. J gave up 5 bases and V 2 bases, and 3 bases lay outside the gene matches. Germline CDR1 MNHNY, CDR2 SVGAGI (reference sequence). The length of the CDR3 is 13 residues.

The receptor comes from a child aged 5 to 17 with CD3G deficiency. V usage is TRBV6-6 and J usage is TRBJ2-7; 7 bases line up with TRBD2. Sequencing was carried out using conventional CD4+ T cells sorted from blood. The CDR3 nucleotides are TGTGCCAGCAGTTACAGCGGGAACAACGAGCAGTACTTC. Its protein product is CASSYSGNNEQYF.